The subject of this entry is one T cell receptor beta chain. Its antigen is still unknown. This may come from a read error, since a much larger clone is one base off. The record originates from a study of blood T cells in healthy people across ages. Points from the study as a whole: Per million T cells, the diversity of TCR beta decreased roughly linearly as age advanced.

Each sample gave at least 6 million isolated PBMCs. Extracted total RNA amounted to at least 5.5 micrograms for each sample. The CDR3 is 11 amino acids. Trimming shortened V by 10 bases and J by 0 bases, and 6 bases separated the two germline ends. The germline V gene encodes CDR1 MDHEN and CDR2 SYDVKM. For the second PCR, which ran for 7 to 11 cycles, a sample-barcoded 5' primer and a J-beta primer mix were used. TCRdb re-analysed the 5' RACE reads in MiXCR, keeping a single row per CDR3 protein. The table lists roughly 1,300,000 distinct CDR3 sequences, approximately 60% of them singletons. The receptor was derived from a man younger than 30 in good health. Material for sequencing was blood. The genes are TRBV28 and TRBJ1-1, with D possibly matching TRBD1 (5 bases). This chain's CDR3 is CATRVNTEAFF. In DNA form, the CDR3 reads TGTGCCACCAGGGTGAACACTGAAGCTTTCTTT.